This TCR beta chain was retrieved from a study of T-cell reconstitution after alpha-beta-depleted transplantation in children. Germline V lookup: CDR1 DFQATT, CDR2 SNEGSKA (reference sequence). The CDR3 is made up of 17 amino acids. Regarding this clonotype: The junction departs from the called germline gene at one end, perhaps through a read error.

Unique molecular identifiers tagged the TCRbeta library. Each CDR3 protein gets one entry after TCRdb re-called the PCR reads with MiXCR. The repertoire holds about 980,000 distinct CDR3 sequences, with roughly 29% as singletons. The chain couples TRBV20-1 to TRBJ2-7, with a possible D match to TRBD1 (6 bases). The specimen was PBMCs, mostly from graft donor cells, collected 360 days after TCRalphabeta/CD19-depleted stem cell transplant. This receptor was identified in a boy younger than two who had a stem cell transplant for SCID, so the T cells may come from the graft donor. DNA of the CDR3: TGCTGTGCTGCATCTGGACCTCGGACAGCGAACTCCTACGAGCAGTACTTC. Translating it yields CCAASGPRTANSYEQYF.